The clone carrying this TCR beta chain came up many times. Its antigen remains unknown. Construction of the TCR beta libraries employed iRepertoire HTBI primers in conjunction with Arm-PCR of CDR3 regions. Via MiXCR, TCRdb re-called the multiplex PCR reads, giving one row per CDR3 protein. This table has some 250,000 distinct CDR3 sequences, around 17% appearing once. This entry comes from a study of regulatory T cells in long-lasting Graves disease. Across the study: For under 3 months, newly diagnosed Graves' patients had been taking antithyroid drugs. General study findings and limits: Newly diagnosed patients had higher TCR diversity than persistent Graves' patients did. TRBV28, TRBJ1-2 and TRBJ2-5 were segments that persistent disease favored.

Time point denoted: newly diagnosed GD, antithyroid drugs for less than 3 months. Extracted RNA from PBMCs served as the source of the TCR library. Germline V gives CDR1 MNHEY, CDR2 SMNVEV (reference sequence). V was clipped by 4 bases and J by 8 bases, with 12 bases between them. The CDR3 runs to 13 residues. This material consisted of peripheral blood mononuclear cells (PBMCs), taken at new diagnosis, from a patient treated with antithyroid drugs. This sequence was found in a female donor with Graves disease. The chain links TRBV27 to TRBJ1-3; D remains ambiguous. In DNA, the CDR3 is TGTGCCAGCAGTTCCCCTACTCGGGACACCATATATTTT. It codes for CASSSPTRDTIYF.